This T cell receptor beta chain is from a study of OX40 agonist ivuxolimab in advanced cancers. At the level of the study: Hepatocellular carcinoma, melanoma, renal cell or head and neck cancer occurred in dose-escalation patients. Findings and caveats of the study: The study observed clonal expansion of CD4+ and CD8+ blood T cells by week 6 at 0.1 to 3.0 mg/kg.

As for this clone: As yet, its antigen is unknown.

This table comes from immunoSEQ multiplex PCR, and its TCRdb copy is limited to in-frame clones, with some not included. This table has over 100,000 clones, about 92% appearing once. Trimming shortened V by 4 bases and J by 3 bases, and 20 bases separated the two germline ends. The CDR3 is 17 residues long. Germline V gives CDR1 SGDLS, CDR2 YYNGEE. This chain uses TRBV9 with TRBJ2-1; D might be TRBD1 (5 bases). Sample: CD4+ or CD8+ T cells sorted from blood, taken in a trial of the OX40 agonist ivuxolimab. The clonotype comes from an adult with an advanced solid tumor such as melanoma, head and neck, liver or kidney cancer. CDR3 bases: TGTGCCAGCAGCCCACACCCCTACGCAGGGTTCTACAATGAGCAGTTCTTC. Protein product: CASSPHPYAGFYNEQFF. The full variable domain, rest sourced from reference TRBV9 and TRBJ2-1, is DSGVTQTPKHLITATGQRVTLRCSPRSGDLSVYWYQQSLDQGLQFLIQYYNGEERAKGNILERFSAQQFPDLHSELNLSSLELGDSALYFCASSPHPYAGFYNEQFFGPGTRLTVL.